The clone carrying this TCR beta chain appeared many times. Its matching antigen is unknown. The data were obtained in a study of CD8 T cells in ankylosing spondylitis. Overall study results and limits: Disease-linked clones were reportedly significantly enriched in matched ankylosing spondylitis synovial fluid.

Per germline, CDR1 SGHRS and CDR2 YFSETQ. The CDR3 length is 15 residues. The V end was cut by 0 bases, the J end by 5 bases, with 13 bases between. In making TCR beta libraries, quantitative 5'-RACE with molecular barcodes was used. TCRdb redid the calling of the 5' RACE reads with MiXCR, one entry per CDR3 protein. Of roughly 180,000 distinct CDR3 sequences in the sample, about 9.9% were seen once. The specimen was blood, either unsorted or a sorted T cell fraction (not recorded which). This sequence was found in a male donor with ankylosing spondylitis or in good health (not recorded which). This chain links TRBV5-1 with TRBJ2-3, with no clear D. CDR3 loop: CASSLDSPGRDTQYF. CDR3 DNA sequence: TGCGCCAGCAGCTTGGACAGCCCCGGTAGAGATACGCAGTATTTT.